One sample yielded the 22 T cell receptor beta chains listed below, sequenced in a study of memory CD4+ T cells and cytomegalovirus serostatus. TCRdb's table, derived via immunoSEQ multiplex PCR, lists solely in-frame clones and lacks some. The sample lists about 60,000 clones; 65% to 80% were seen once. The sort gate was single viable CD3+CD4+CD8-CD45RO+ cells for memory CD4+ T cells. The sample consisted of memory CD4+ T cells from blood. These receptor sequences come from an adult in good health and CMV-seronegative.

The rearrangement links TRBV28 to TRBJ2-7; D remains unclear. CDR3 length: 12 residues. Germline values: CDR1 MDHEN, CDR2 SYDVKM. V was clipped by 3 bases and J by 6 bases, with 9 bases between them. The CDR3 loop is CASSFGPIEQYF. DNA for the CDR3: TGTGCCAGCAGTTTTGGGCCTATCGAGCAGTACTTC.

This clone was detected once. The CDR3 reads CASCGVTGRQPQHF. The CDR3 coding sequence is TGTGCCAGCTGCGGTGTGACGGGGAGGCAGCCCCAGCATTTT. This chain links TRBV19 with TRBJ1-5; no clear D. Between the trimmed V and J ends, which lost 9 bases and 7 bases, there was a span of 19 bases. Germline assignment: CDR1 LNHDA and CDR2 SQIVND (reference sequence). The CDR3 is 14 residues long.

The chain uses TRBV18 and TRBJ1-2; weak D call: TRBD1 (5 bases). There are 18 residues in the CDR3. Trimming left V 2 bases short and J 2 bases short, with 21 bases between. Per the germline V gene, CDR1 is KGHSH and CDR2 is LQKENI. CDR3 loop: CASSPGILSTGGNYGYTF. The CDR3, as DNA: TGTGCCAGCTCACCAGGGATCCTAAGTACGGGGGGAAACTATGGCTACACCTTC.

The chain uses TRBV7-9 and TRBJ2-5, with D possibly TRBD1 on 6 matching bases. The ends were cut back, 2 bases at V and 1 base at J, with 17 bases in the middle. The CDR3 totals 17 residues. In germline, CDR1 is SEHNR, CDR2 FQNEAQ (reference sequence). CDR3 nucleotides: TGTGCCAGCAGCTTATTGGCCCAACAGGGAGCCCAAGAGACCCAGTACTTC. This encodes CASSLLAQQGAQETQYF. The full variable domain, rest sourced from reference TRBV7-9 and TRBJ2-5, is DTGVSQNPRHKITKRGQNVTFRCDPISEHNRLYWYRQTLGQGPEFLTYFQNEAQLEKSRLLSDRFSAERPKGSFSTLEIQRTEQGDSAMYLCASSLLAQQGAQETQYFGPGTRLLVL.

V and J are TRBV11-2 and TRBJ1-1; D may be TRBD1 (5 bases). The CDR3 runs to 13 residues. Trimming took 4 bases from V and 4 from J, leaving 10 bases between them. Germline loops: CDR1 SGHAT, CDR2 FQNNGV. In nucleotides, the CDR3 is TGTGCCAGCAGCTCACGACAGACCACTGAAGCTTTCTTT. Protein product: CASSSRQTTEAFF.

The chain couples TRBV6-5 to TRBJ2-2, with D perhaps matching TRBD1 (6 bases). This CDR3 spans 15 amino acids. The germline gives CDR1 MNHEY, CDR2 SVGAGI. Trimming took 2 bases from V and 6 from J, leaving 13 bases between them. This chain's CDR3 is CASSYTGTTSGELFF. The CDR3 bases are TGTGCCAGCAGTTACACAGGGACCACGTCCGGGGAGCTGTTTTTT.

This sequence joins TRBV5-1 and TRBJ2-5, with D possibly being TRBD1 (6 bases). This CDR3 comprises 15 residues. Germline V gene data show CDR1 as SGHRS and CDR2 as YFSETQ. Trimming shortened V by 4 bases and J by 5 bases, and 18 bases separated the two germline ends. CDR3 in amino acids: CASSPTVQGRETQYF. CDR3 bases: TGCGCCAGCAGCCCTACCGTACAGGGTCGGGAGACCCAGTACTTC.

J is TRBJ2-7 and V is TRBV25-1, with unresolved D. This CDR3 spans 14 amino acids. V lost 3 bases to trimming and J lost 2 bases, with 11 bases between them. Germline assignment: CDR1 MGHDK and CDR2 SYGVNS. DNA for the CDR3: TGTGCCAGCAGTGATATGGCCGGAACCTACGAGCAGTACTTC. Protein: CASSDMAGTYEQYF.

The J gene is TRBJ2-3, the V gene TRBV5-1, with TRBD2 matching over 8 bases. CDR3 length: 15 residues. Germline loops: CDR1 SGHRS, CDR2 YFSETQ. V shed 4 bases and J 3 bases; nucleotides not matched to a gene: 7. The CDR3 region is CASSGSSGSTDTQYF. The CDR3 DNA sequence: TGCGCCAGCAGCGGGTCTAGCGGGTCTACAGATACGCAGTATTTT.

This clone was counted a few times. This rearrangement joins TRBV19 to TRBJ2-4, with 7 bases identical to TRBD1. Germline lookup yields CDR1 LNHDA and CDR2 SQIVND (reference sequence). The CDR3 sequence is 15 residues long. With 5 bases clipped from V and 3 bases from J, the junction kept 7 bases outside the gene matches. The CDR3 loop reads CASSPDRERKNIQYF. DNA of the CDR3: TGTGCCAGTAGTCCAGACAGGGAACGCAAAAACATTCAGTACTTC.

The chain is built from TRBV12-5 and TRBJ2-3, with 9 bases matching TRBD2. V trimming: 6 bases; J trimming: 3 bases; junction bases outside the gene matches: 4. Germline V gives CDR1 LGHNT, CDR2 FRNRAP. CDR3 length: 14 residues. CDR3 region: CASGREGRTDTQYF. For the CDR3, the DNA is TGTGCTAGTGGGCGGGAGGGCCGAACAGATACGCAGTATTTT. The full variable domain, completed using reference TRBV12-5 and TRBJ2-3, is DARVTQTPRHKVTEMGQEVTMRCQPILGHNTVFWYRQTMMQGLELLAYFRNRAPLDDSGMPKDRFSAEMPDATLATLKIQPSEPRDSAVYFCASGREGRTDTQYFGPGTRLTVL.

The CDR3 is CASNHRDRSYEQYF. CDR3 DNA sequence: TGTGCCAGTAACCACCGGGACCGCAGCTACGAGCAGTACTTC. The chain uses TRBV19 and TRBJ2-7, with D possibly being TRBD1 or TRBD2 (5 bases each). Deletions cut 7 bases from V and 3 bases from J, with 16 bases between. The CDR3 covers 14 residues. Germline V gives CDR1 LNHDA, CDR2 SQIVND (reference sequence). The whole variable domain, remainder taken from reference TRBV19 and TRBJ2-7, is DGGITQSPKYLFRKEGQNVTLSCEQNLNHDAMYWYRQDPGQGLRLIYYSQIVNDFQKGDIAEGYSVSREKKESFPLTVTSAQKNPTAFYLCASNHRDRSYEQYFGPGTRLTVT.

The chain is built from TRBV7-6 and TRBJ2-5; 9 positions match TRBD2. With V trimmed by 4 bases and J by 2 bases, 17 bases remained unmatched. There are 19 residues in the CDR3. Germline CDR1 is SGHVS and CDR2 is FNYEAQ. CDR3 sequence reads: CASSSLAGWTIGGQETQYF. The CDR3 DNA reads TGTGCCAGCAGCTCTCTAGCGGGGTGGACCATTGGGGGACAAGAGACCCAGTACTTC.

DNA of the CDR3: TGTGCCAGAACAGGGAGTTCGACAGATACGCAGTATTTT. It yields the protein CARTGSSTDTQYF. The V and J genes are TRBV6-1 and TRBJ2-3; D is possibly TRBD1 (6 bases). Germline V gene lookup returns CDR1 MNHNS and CDR2 SASEGT. The ends were cut back, 9 bases at V and 3 bases at J, with 13 bases in the middle. This CDR3 has 13 amino acids.

The J gene is TRBJ2-3, the V gene TRBV5-1, with 8 bases identical to TRBD2. CDR3 length: 14 residues. Germline loops: CDR1 SGHRS, CDR2 YFSETQ. V was pared by 2 bases and J by 4 bases, with 3 bases of the junction left unmatched. CDR3 in DNA: TGCGCCAGCAGCTTAGGGACTAGTCCAGATACGCAGTATTTT. Residues: CASSLGTSPDTQYF.

This chain connects TRBV11-2 to TRBJ1-1; TRBD1 might be the D (6 bases). Germline lookup yields CDR1 SGHAT and CDR2 FQNNGV. Trimming removed 5 bases at V and 5 bases at J, with 12 bases between. The CDR3 runs to 13 residues. The CDR3: CASSLGQSTEAFF. The CDR3 coding sequence is TGTGCCAGCAGCCTCGGACAGTCAACTGAAGCTTTCTTT.

This clone was counted only a few times. J is TRBJ1-2 and V is TRBV6-1; 7 nucleotides agree with TRBD1. The germline V gene encodes CDR1 MNHNS and CDR2 SASEGT. V trimming: 6 bases; J trimming: 4 bases; junction bases outside the gene matches: 11. This CDR3 has 15 amino acids. The CDR3 here is CASSRFQGGAYGYTF. As DNA, the CDR3 is TGTGCCAGCAGCCGCTTCCAGGGGGGCGCCTATGGCTACACCTTC.

This clone occurred a few times. The genes are TRBV5-1 and TRBJ2-1; 8 bases line up with TRBD2. V trimming: 0 bases; J trimming: 7 bases; junction bases outside the gene matches: 9. The CDR3 has 16 amino acids. Germline CDR1 is SGHRS and CDR2 is YFSETQ. The CDR3 region is CASSLDGRADANEQFF. In DNA, the CDR3 is TGCGCCAGCAGCTTGGACGGGAGGGCCGACGCTAATGAGCAGTTCTTC. Filled out from reference TRBV5-1 and TRBJ2-1, the complete variable domain reads KAGVTQTPRYLIKTRGQQVTLSCSPISGHRSVSWYQQTPGQGLQFLFEYFSETQRNKGNFPGRFSGRQFSNSRSEMNVSTLELGDSALYLCASSLDGRADANEQFFGPGTRLTVL.

V and J are TRBV30 and TRBJ1-1; possible D gene TRBD1, 6 bases. This CDR3 has 13 amino acids. Looked up from germline, CDR1 is GTSNPN and CDR2 is SVGIG (reference sequence). V was trimmed by 4 bases and J by 4 bases, leaving 13 bases between them. The CDR3 reads CAWNQQGVTEAFF. The CDR3 DNA reads as TGTGCCTGGAATCAACAGGGAGTCACTGAAGCTTTCTTT.

The chain has TRBV5-5 and TRBJ1-5, with a weak D call TRBD1 (6 bases). The V end was cut by 1 base, the J end by 4 bases, with 9 bases between. The CDR3 is 14 amino acids. The germline V gene has CDR1 SGHKS and CDR2 YYEKEE (reference sequence). CDR3 protein: CASSLQGGNQPQHF. CDR3 DNA: TGTGCCAGCAGCTTGCAAGGGGGAAATCAGCCCCAGCATTTT. Supplemented by reference TRBV5-5 and TRBJ1-5, the full variable domain reads DAGVTQSPTHLIKTRGQQVTLRCSPISGHKSVSWYQQVLGQGPQFIFQYYEKEERGRGNFPDRFSARQFPNYSSELNVNALLLGDSALYLCASSLQGGNQPQHFGDGTRLSIL.

V usage is TRBV9 and J usage is TRBJ2-1; 9 nucleotides agree with TRBD1. The germline V gene encodes CDR1 SGDLS and CDR2 YYNGEE. The CDR3 has 15 residues. J was trimmed by 7 bases and V by 4 bases; bases with no gene match: 9. The CDR3 bases are TGTGCCAGCAGCCCTGGACAGGGGCGTTATAATGAGCAGTTCTTC. This gives the protein CASSPGQGRYNEQFF.

There are a few counts of this clone. The chain couples TRBV6-1 to TRBJ1-4; a weak D match, TRBD1 (6 bases). The CDR3 extends over 17 amino acids. V was cut by 4 bases and J by 13 bases, with 28 bases left in between. CDR1 and CDR2 (germline): MNHNS, SASEGT. CDR3 loop: CASSVQPPGVGVGALFF. CDR3 DNA: TGTGCCAGCAGTGTCCAACCGCCAGGGGTTGGGGTAGGGGCACTGTTTTTT.